The 22 T cell receptor beta chains below were found in one sample sequenced in a study of beta chain features in type 1 diabetes. Study results and limitations: Moderate but significant shortening of TCRB CDR3s was recorded in all four CD4+ subsets from Type 1 diabetes patients.

These receptors lack a known antigen. The entirety of the isolated RNA underwent reverse transcription, so expressed TCRB transcripts were sequenced. Data came from immunoSEQ multiplex PCR; TCRdb stores just in-frame clones and leaves some out. This table has about 710,000 clones, around 15% appearing once. Specimen: naive CD4+ T cells from blood. The receptors originated from a man younger than 30 with type 1 diabetes.

The chain carries TRBV5-1 and TRBJ2-1; 9 bases are shared with TRBD2. V was pared by 4 bases and J by 8 bases, with 10 bases of the junction left unmatched. Germline V gene sequence: CDR1 SGHRS, CDR2 YFSETQ. The CDR3 contains 15 residues. CDR3 sequence reads: CASSMGVAGVDEQFF. In DNA form, the CDR3 reads TGCGCCAGCAGCATGGGGGTAGCGGGAGTCGATGAGCAGTTCTTC.

The rearrangement joins TRBV7-3 to TRBJ2-3; either TRBD1 or TRBD2 may fit D (5 bases each). V lost 5 bases to trimming and J lost 8 bases, with 17 bases between them. Germline CDR1 reads SGHTA; CDR2 reads FQGTGA. The CDR3 extends over 14 amino acids. The DNA of the CDR3 is TGTGCCAGCAGCGTCAGGGACGGTGGTTCTACGCAGTATTTT. Translating gives CASSVRDGGSTQYF.

This clone was observed a handful of times. The J gene is TRBJ2-5, the V gene TRBV7-9; 7 positions agree with TRBD1. Looked up from germline, CDR1 is SEHNR and CDR2 is FQNEAQ (reference sequence). The J segment lost 4 bases and the V segment lost 0 bases, leaving 2 bases of the junction unmatched. The CDR3 loop spans 14 amino acids. CDR3 nucleotide sequence: TGTGCCAGCAGCTTAGCGTACAGGGGAGAGACCCAGTACTTC. As protein: CASSLAYRGETQYF.

The table lists this clone with a few counts. The rearrangement joins TRBV4-3 to TRBJ2-1; D not certain. Germline V lookup: CDR1 LGHNA, CDR2 YSLEER. V was pared by 6 bases and J by 5 bases, with 8 bases between. The CDR3 contains 12 residues. CDR3 sequence (DNA): TGCGCCAGCAGTCGAGGAGACAATGAGCAGTTCTTC. It translates to CASSRGDNEQFF.

In this sample, this clone turned up a few times. The chain uses TRBV9 and TRBJ2-7; D tentatively reads TRBD1 or TRBD2 (5 bases each). V lost 4 bases and J lost 0, with 14 bases in between. The CDR3 length is 15 residues. Germline V gene data show CDR1 as SGDLS and CDR2 as YYNGEE. Written as DNA, the CDR3 is TGTGCCAGCAGCTCCGGGGACCCAGACTCCTACGAGCAGTACTTC. Translated: CASSSGDPDSYEQYF.

CDR3 in amino acids: CAWSLARGPVYVLNQPQHF. DNA for the CDR3: TGTGCCTGGAGTTTGGCCAGGGGGCCGGTTTATGTCCTCAATCAGCCCCAGCATTTT. This chain uses TRBV30 with TRBJ1-5; 8 bases agree with TRBD1. The J segment lost 3 bases and the V segment lost 2 bases, leaving 18 bases of the junction unmatched. CDR3 length: 19 residues. Germline CDR1 reads GTSNPN; CDR2 reads SVGIG (reference sequence).

The chain uses TRBV11-3 and TRBJ2-3; D is unresolved. There are 13 residues in the CDR3. CDR1 is SGHNT and CDR2 is YENEEA in the germline V gene. V was trimmed by 2 bases and J by 3 bases, leaving 6 bases between them. CDR3 nucleotide sequence: TGTGCCAGCAGCTTATCCGGAACAGATACGCAGTATTTT. This sequence encodes CASSLSGTDTQYF.

This clone was counted a few times. This rearrangement joins TRBV5-1 to TRBJ1-2, with D maybe TRBD1 (6 bases). Germline V gene sequence: CDR1 SGHRS, CDR2 YFSETQ. The CDR3 sequence is 14 residues long. V was trimmed by 3 bases and J by 4 bases, leaving 13 bases between them. CDR3 residues: CASSSHREPYGYTF. The DNA of the CDR3 is TGCGCCAGCAGCTCCCACAGGGAGCCCTATGGCTACACCTTC.

This chain joins TRBV27 and TRBJ2-3; TRBD2 aligns across 12 bases. There are 18 residues in the CDR3. Germline CDR1 and CDR2: MNHEY and SMNVEV (reference sequence). With V trimmed by 6 bases and J by 6 bases, 16 bases remained unmatched. In nucleotides, the CDR3 is TGTGCCAGCAGCCTCGTACTAGCGGGGGGTCCGGCGGGCGATACGCAGTATTTT. Amino acids: CASSLVLAGGPAGDTQYF.

The chain uses TRBV29-1 and TRBJ2-3, with 7 bases fitting TRBD2. Trimming cost V 7 bases and J 4 bases; bases outside gene matches: 11. The CDR3 runs to 14 residues. Germline V lookup: CDR1 SQVTM, CDR2 ANQGSEA. The CDR3 nucleotides are TGCAGCGGTCCGGCGGGAGCTGCGGCAGATACGCAGTATTTT. It translates to CSGPAGAAADTQYF.

This clone showed up just a few times. J is TRBJ1-2 and V is TRBV30, with a possible D match to TRBD1 (5 bases). Trimming shortened V by 8 bases and J by 4 bases, and 17 bases separated the two germline ends. The CDR3 has 13 amino acids. Germline V gene lookup returns CDR1 GTSNPN and CDR2 SVGIG (reference sequence). This CDR3 is CAGGPGSFYGYTF. CDR3 coding DNA: TGTGCCGGGGGACCGGGCAGCTTCTATGGCTACACCTTC.

For the CDR3, the DNA is TGTGCCAGCACTGACAGGGCAGGTAGCAATCAGCCCCAGCATTTT. Its protein product is CASTDRAGSNQPQHF. V gene TRBV6-5 combines with J gene TRBJ1-5; 7 nucleotides agree with TRBD1. Germline V gene sequence: CDR1 MNHEY, CDR2 SVGAGI. The trim removed 7 bases at V and 0 bases at J, leaving 6 bases unmatched. The CDR3 sequence is 15 residues long.

V gene TRBV4-1 combines with J gene TRBJ1-2, with no clear D. The germline V gene has CDR1 MGHRA and CDR2 YSYEKL. The CDR3 is made up of 15 amino acids. The V gene lost 0 bases and the J gene lost 0 bases, with 8 bases spanning the gap. Here the CDR3 reads CASSQETLTNYGYTF. CDR3 DNA sequence: TGCGCCAGCAGCCAAGAGACGCTGACTAACTATGGCTACACCTTC.

In its sample, this clone was seen a few times. The chain recombines TRBV13 with TRBJ2-7; 10 positions agree with TRBD1. V was clipped by 5 bases and J by 3 bases; unmatched bases: 4. The CDR3 runs 14 residues. CDR1 and CDR2 from the germline V gene are PRHDT and FYEKMQ (reference sequence). The CDR3 loop is CASSRGQGVYEQYF. The CDR3 DNA sequence: TGTGCCAGCAGCCGTGGACAGGGGGTCTACGAGCAGTACTTC.

DNA of the CDR3: TGTGCCAGCAGCCCCAGGGGTGTAGCGGGGGGTGAGCGTGTTTCCTACAATGAGCAGTTCTTC. It specifies CASSPRGVAGGERVSYNEQFF. V and J are TRBV7-6 and TRBJ2-1; 10 bases are shared with TRBD2. The CDR3 runs to 21 residues. V was clipped by 5 bases and J by 1 base; unmatched bases: 20. From germline, CDR1 is SGHVS and CDR2 FNYEAQ.

This clone has more than one count but fewer than ten. V usage is TRBV30 and J usage is TRBJ2-1; 9 positions agree with TRBD2. CDR1 GTSNPN and CDR2 SVGIG come from the germline V gene (reference sequence). The CDR3 has 13 residues. Trimming took 4 bases from V and 3 from J; bases not matched to a gene: 1. CDR3 nucleotide sequence: TGTGCCTGGACTAGCGGGGACTACAATGAGCAGTTCTTC. Encoded protein: CAWTSGDYNEQFF.

This clone occurred a few times. The chain couples TRBV5-1 to TRBJ2-2; possibly TRBD1 for D (5 bases). V lost 0 bases to trimming and J lost 1 base, with 13 bases between them. The CDR3 is 17 amino acids. Germline CDR1 SGHRS, CDR2 YFSETQ. DNA for the CDR3: TGCGCCAGCAGCTTGGGCCAGGACACCCAGAACACCGGGGAGCTGTTTTTT. This codes for CASSLGQDTQNTGELFF.

The chain couples TRBV9 to TRBJ2-7; 8 bases align to TRBD2. The germline V gene has CDR1 SGDLS and CDR2 YYNGEE. The CDR3 is 14 residues long. Trimming took 3 bases from V and 3 from J; bases not matched to a gene: 5. CDR3 nucleotide sequence: TGTGCCAGCAGCGAAAGCGGGGGATACTACGAGCAGTACTTC. This encodes CASSESGGYYEQYF.

This chain links TRBV6-5 with TRBJ2-3; D is perhaps TRBD2 (5 bases). The CDR3 length is 12 residues. V lost 5 bases to trimming and J lost 14 bases, with 17 bases between them. Germline-derived CDR1 and CDR2 are MNHEY and SVGAGI. CDR3 in amino acids: CASSDRETRRYF. In nucleotides, the CDR3 is TGTGCCAGCAGTGACCGGGAAACCCGCCGGTATTTT.

This chain joins TRBV6-5 and TRBJ2-7; 8 nucleotides match TRBD2. CDR3 length: 16 amino acids. V gave up 0 bases and J gave up 5 bases; unmatched junction bases: 9. Per germline, CDR1 MNHEY and CDR2 SVGAGI. CDR3 loop: CASSYSGLAGYNEQYF. The CDR3 nucleotides read TGTGCCAGCAGTTACTCGGGTCTAGCGGGCTACAACGAGCAGTACTTC.

This clone was detected only a few times. At the DNA level, this CDR3 is encoded by other sequences in the same sample as well. The rearrangement joins TRBV6-5 to TRBJ2-2; D gene ambiguous. Trimming stripped 6 bases from V and 1 base from J, with 3 bases between. The germline V gene has CDR1 MNHEY and CDR2 SVGAGI. This CDR3 contains 12 residues. The CDR3 DNA reads as TGTGCCAGCAGCCGGAACACCGGGGAGCTGTTTTTT. Protein: CASSRNTGELFF.

V gene TRBV2 combines with J gene TRBJ1-2, with D hard to call. CDR1 and CDR2 (germline): SNHLY, FYNNEI. This CDR3 has 13 residues. Trimming shortened V by 3 bases and J by 4 bases, and 9 bases separated the two germline ends. CDR3 protein: CASSETPSYGYTF. The CDR3 nucleotides read TGTGCCAGCAGTGAGACACCCAGCTATGGCTACACCTTC.